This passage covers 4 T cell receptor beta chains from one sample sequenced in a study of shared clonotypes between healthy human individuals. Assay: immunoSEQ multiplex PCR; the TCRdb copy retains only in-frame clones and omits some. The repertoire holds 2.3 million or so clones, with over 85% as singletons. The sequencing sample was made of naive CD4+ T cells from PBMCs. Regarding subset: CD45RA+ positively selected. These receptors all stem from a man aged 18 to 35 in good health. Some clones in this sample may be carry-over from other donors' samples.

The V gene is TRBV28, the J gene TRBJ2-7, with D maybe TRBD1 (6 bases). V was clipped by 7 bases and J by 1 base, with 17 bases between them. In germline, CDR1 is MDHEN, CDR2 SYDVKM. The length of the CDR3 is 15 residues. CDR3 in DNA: TGTGCCAGCACCGAAGAAGGGGGTGGGTCCTACGAGCAGTACTTC. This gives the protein CASTEEGGGSYEQYF.

The CDR3 protein is CASSLGPGGPSYNEQFF. In DNA form, the CDR3 reads TGTGCCAGCAGCTTAGGGCCAGGGGGTCCCTCCTACAATGAGCAGTTCTTC. The chain carries TRBV28 and TRBJ2-1, with 7 bases aligning to TRBD1. Per germline, CDR1 MDHEN and CDR2 SYDVKM. CDR3 length: 17 residues. Unmatched junction bases numbered 11, after V lost 6 bases and J lost 0 bases.

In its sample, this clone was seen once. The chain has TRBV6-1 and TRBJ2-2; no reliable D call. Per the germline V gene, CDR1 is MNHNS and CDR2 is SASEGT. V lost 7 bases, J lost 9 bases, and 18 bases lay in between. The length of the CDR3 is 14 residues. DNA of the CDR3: TGTGCCAGCAATCAGGAAGCCCTCTTCCGGGAGCTGTTTTTT. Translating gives CASNQEALFRELFF.

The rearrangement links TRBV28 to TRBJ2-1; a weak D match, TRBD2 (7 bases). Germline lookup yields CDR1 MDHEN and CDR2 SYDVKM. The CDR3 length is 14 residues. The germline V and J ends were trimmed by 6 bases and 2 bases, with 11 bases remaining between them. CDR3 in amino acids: CASRTGGAYNEQFF. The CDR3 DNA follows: TGTGCCAGCAGGACGGGGGGCGCCTACAATGAGCAGTTCTTC.